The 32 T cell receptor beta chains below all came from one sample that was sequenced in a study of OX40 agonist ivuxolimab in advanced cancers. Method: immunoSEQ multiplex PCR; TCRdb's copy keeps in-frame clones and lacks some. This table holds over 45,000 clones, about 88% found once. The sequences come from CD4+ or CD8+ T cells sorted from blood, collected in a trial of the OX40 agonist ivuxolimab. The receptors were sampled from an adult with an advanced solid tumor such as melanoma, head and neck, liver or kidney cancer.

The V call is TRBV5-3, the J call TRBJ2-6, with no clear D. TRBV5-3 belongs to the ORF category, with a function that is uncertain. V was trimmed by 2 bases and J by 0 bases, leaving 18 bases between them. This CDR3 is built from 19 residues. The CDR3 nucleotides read TGTGCCAGAAGCTTCTTTTTGGTGTTAGGGCCCTCTGGGGCCAACGTCCTGACTTTC. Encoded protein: CARSFFLVLGPSGANVLTF.

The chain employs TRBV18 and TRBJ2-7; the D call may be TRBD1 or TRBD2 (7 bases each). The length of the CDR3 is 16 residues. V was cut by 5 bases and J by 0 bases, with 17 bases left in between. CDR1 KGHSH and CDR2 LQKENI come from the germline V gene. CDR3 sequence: CASSSSRGGGSYEQYF. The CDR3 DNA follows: TGTGCCAGCTCATCTTCCAGGGGGGGAGGCTCCTACGAGCAGTACTTC.

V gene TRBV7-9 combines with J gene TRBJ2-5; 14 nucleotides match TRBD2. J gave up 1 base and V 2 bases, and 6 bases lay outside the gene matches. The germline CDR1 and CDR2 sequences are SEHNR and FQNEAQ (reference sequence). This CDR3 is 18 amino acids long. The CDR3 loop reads CASSLKLGLAGVQETQYF. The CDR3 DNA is TGTGCCAGCAGCTTAAAACTGGGACTAGCGGGAGTCCAAGAGACCCAGTACTTC.

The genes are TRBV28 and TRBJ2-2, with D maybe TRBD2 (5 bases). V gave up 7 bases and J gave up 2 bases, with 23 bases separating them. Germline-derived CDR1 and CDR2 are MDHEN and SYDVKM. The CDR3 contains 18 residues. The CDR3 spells CASTLWRRPSGNTGELFF. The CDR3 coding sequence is TGTGCCAGCACCCTCTGGCGGAGGCCATCGGGAAACACCGGGGAGCTGTTTTTT. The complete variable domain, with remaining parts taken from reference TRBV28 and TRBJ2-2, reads DVKVTQSSRYLVKRTGEKVFLECVQDMDHENMFWYRQDPGLGLRLIYFSYDVKMKEKGDIPEGYSVSREKKERFSLILESASTNQTSMYLCASTLWRRPSGNTGELFFGEGSRLTVL.

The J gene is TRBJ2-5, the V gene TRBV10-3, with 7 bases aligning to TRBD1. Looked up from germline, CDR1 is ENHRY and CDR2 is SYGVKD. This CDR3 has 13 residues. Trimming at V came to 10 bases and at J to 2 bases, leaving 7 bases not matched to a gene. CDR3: CARAEGQQETQYF. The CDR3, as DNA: TGTGCCAGAGCAGAGGGACAGCAAGAGACCCAGTACTTC.

CDR3 loop: CAIKAGLAVSYEQYF. The CDR3 DNA is TGTGCCATCAAAGCCGGACTAGCGGTTTCCTACGAGCAGTACTTC. The genes are TRBV10-3 and TRBJ2-7, with 10 bases lining up with TRBD2. This CDR3 is 15 amino acids long. Germline V gene data show CDR1 as ENHRY and CDR2 as SYGVKD. V lost 7 bases, J lost 1 base, and 7 bases stayed unmatched.

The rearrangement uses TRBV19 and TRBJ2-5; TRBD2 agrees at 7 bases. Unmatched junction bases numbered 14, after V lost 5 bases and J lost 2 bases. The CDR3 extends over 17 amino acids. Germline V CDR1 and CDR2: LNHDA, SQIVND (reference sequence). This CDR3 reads CASSPSPSGLSQETQYF. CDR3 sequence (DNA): TGTGCCAGTAGTCCTTCACCTAGCGGATTATCGCAAGAGACCCAGTACTTC.

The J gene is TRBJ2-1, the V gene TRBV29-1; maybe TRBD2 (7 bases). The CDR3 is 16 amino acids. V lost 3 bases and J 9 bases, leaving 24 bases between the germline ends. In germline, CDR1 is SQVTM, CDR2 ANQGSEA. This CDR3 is CSVEKGIASGGGEQFF. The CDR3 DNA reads TGCAGCGTTGAGAAAGGGATTGCTAGCGGAGGGGGTGAGCAGTTCTTC.

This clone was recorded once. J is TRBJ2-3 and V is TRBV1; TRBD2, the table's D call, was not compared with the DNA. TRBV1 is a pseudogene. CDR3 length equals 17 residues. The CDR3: CTSLPTTRGGSTDTQYF. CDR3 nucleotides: TGCACCAGCTTACCTACGACTCGCGGCGGGAGCACAGATACGCAGTATTTT.

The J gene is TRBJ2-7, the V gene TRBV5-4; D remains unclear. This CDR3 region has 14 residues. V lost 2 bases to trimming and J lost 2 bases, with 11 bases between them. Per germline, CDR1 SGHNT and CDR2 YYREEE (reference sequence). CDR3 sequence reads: CASSFGSRTYEQYF. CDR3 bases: TGTGCCAGCAGCTTCGGGTCCAGGACCTACGAGCAGTACTTC.

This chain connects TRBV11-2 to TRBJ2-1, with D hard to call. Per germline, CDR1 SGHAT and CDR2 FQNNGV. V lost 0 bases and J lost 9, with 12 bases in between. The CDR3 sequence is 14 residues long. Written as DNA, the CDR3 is TGTGCCAGCAGCTTAGAAAACTTCTCAGGTGAGCAGTTCTTC. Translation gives CASSLENFSGEQFF. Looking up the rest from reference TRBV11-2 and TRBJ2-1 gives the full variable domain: EAGVAQSPRYKIIEKRQSVAFWCNPISGHATLYWYQQILGQGPKLLIQFQNNGVVDDSQLPKDRFSAERLKGVDSTLKIQPAKLEDSAVYLCASSLENFSGEQFFGPGTRLTVL.

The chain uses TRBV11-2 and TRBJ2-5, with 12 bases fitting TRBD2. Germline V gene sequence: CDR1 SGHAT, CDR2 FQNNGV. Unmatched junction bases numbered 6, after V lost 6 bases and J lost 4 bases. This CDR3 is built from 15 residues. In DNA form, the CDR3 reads TGTGCCAGCAGTACCCTAGCGGGAGGGCGAGAGACCCAGTACTTC. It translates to CASSTLAGGRETQYF.

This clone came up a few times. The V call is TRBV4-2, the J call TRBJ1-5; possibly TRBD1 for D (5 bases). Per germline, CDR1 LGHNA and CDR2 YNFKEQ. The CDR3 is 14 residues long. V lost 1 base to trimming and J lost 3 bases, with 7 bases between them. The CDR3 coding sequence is TGTGCCAGCAGCCAAGTGGACAACAATCAGCCCCAGCATTTT. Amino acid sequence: CASSQVDNNQPQHF.

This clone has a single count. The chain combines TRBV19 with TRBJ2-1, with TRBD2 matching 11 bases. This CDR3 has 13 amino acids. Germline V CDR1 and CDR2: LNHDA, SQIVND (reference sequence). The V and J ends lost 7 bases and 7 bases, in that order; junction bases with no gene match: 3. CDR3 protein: CASTRTSGNEQFF. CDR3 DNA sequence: TGTGCCAGTACCCGGACTAGCGGGAATGAGCAGTTCTTC.

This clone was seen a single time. CDR3 DNA sequence: TGTGCCAGCAGTTTTACAGGGGGGGGCACAGATACGCAGTATTTT. Protein product: CASSFTGGGTDTQYF. The V gene is TRBV6-5, the J gene TRBJ2-3, with D possibly being TRBD1 (8 bases). The CDR3 has 15 amino acids. Trimming removed 4 bases from V and 1 base from J, with 12 bases in between. The germline CDR1 and CDR2 sequences are MNHEY and SVGAGI.

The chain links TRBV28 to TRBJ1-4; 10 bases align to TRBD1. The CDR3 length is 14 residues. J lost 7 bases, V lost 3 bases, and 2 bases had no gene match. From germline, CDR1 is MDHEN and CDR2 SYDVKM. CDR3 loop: CASSLGTGVEKLFF. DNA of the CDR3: TGTGCCAGCAGTTTGGGGACAGGGGTTGAAAAACTGTTTTTT.

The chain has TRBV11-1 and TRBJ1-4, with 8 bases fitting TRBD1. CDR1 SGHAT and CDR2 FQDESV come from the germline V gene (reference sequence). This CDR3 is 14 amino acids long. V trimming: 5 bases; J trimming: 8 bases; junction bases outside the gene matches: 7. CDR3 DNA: TGTGCCAGCAGCAGGGACAGGAGCTCCGAAAAACTGTTTTTT. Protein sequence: CASSRDRSSEKLFF.

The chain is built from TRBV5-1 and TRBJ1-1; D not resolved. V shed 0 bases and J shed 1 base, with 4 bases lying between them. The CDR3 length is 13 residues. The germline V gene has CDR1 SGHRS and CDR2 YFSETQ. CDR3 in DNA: TGCGCCAGCAGCTTGGTGTCGAACACTGAAGCTTTCTTT. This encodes CASSLVSNTEAFF.

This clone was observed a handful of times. CDR3 nucleotides: TGTGCCAGCAGCTTAGAAGGGACAGGACTTAATGAAAAACTGTTTTTT. Its protein product is CASSLEGTGLNEKLFF. The V call is TRBV7-9, the J call TRBJ1-4; 8 nucleotides align to TRBD1. Trimming took 1 base from V and 4 from J; bases not matched to a gene: 5. Looked up from germline, CDR1 is SEHNR and CDR2 is FQNEAQ (reference sequence). This CDR3 comprises 16 residues. Variable domain in full (rest from reference TRBV7-9 and TRBJ1-4): DTGVSQNPRHKITKRGQNVTFRCDPISEHNRLYWYRQTLGQGPEFLTYFQNEAQLEKSRLLSDRFSAERPKGSFSTLEIQRTEQGDSAMYLCASSLEGTGLNEKLFFGSGTQLSVL.

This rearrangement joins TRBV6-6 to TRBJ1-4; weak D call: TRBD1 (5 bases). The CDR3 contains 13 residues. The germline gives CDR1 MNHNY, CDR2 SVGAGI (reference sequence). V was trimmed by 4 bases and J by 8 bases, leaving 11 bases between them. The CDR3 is CASSSPGGEKLFF. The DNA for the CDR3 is TGTGCCAGCAGTTCGCCCGGGGGGGAAAAACTGTTTTTT.

CDR3 sequence: CASSRNAGTSGSRLSGELFF. The CDR3 bases are TGTGCCAGCAGCCGAAATGCCGGGACTAGCGGGAGTAGGTTGTCCGGGGAGCTGTTTTTT. This chain connects TRBV12-1 to TRBJ2-2; whether TRBD2, the table's D call, matches the DNA was not checked. TRBV12-1 corresponds to a pseudogene. The CDR3 totals 20 residues.

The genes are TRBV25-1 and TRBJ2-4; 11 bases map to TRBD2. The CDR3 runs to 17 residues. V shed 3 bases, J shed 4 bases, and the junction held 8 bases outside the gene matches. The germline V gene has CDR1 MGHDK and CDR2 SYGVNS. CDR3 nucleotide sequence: TGTGCCAGCAGTGAGTTGGCTAGCGGGAGGAGGAAAAACATTCAGTACTTC. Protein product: CASSELASGRRKNIQYF.

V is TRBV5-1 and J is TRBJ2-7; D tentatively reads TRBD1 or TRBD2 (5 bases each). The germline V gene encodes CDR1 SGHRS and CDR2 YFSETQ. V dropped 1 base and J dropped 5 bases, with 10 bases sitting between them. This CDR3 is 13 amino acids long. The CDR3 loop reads CASSLSGLDEQYF. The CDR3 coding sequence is TGCGCCAGCAGCTTGTCGGGGCTGGACGAGCAGTACTTC.

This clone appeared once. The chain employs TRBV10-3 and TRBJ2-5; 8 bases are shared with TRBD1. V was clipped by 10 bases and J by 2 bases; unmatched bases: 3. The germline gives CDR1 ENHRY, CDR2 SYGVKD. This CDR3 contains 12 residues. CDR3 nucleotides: TGTGCCACCGGGGACAGGCAAGAGACCCAGTACTTC. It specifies CATGDRQETQYF.

The chain's CDR3 is CASTGTGGTEAFF. As DNA, the CDR3 is TGTGCCAGCACCGGGACAGGGGGCACTGAAGCTTTCTTT. The V gene is TRBV7-9, the J gene TRBJ1-1; 11 bases line up with TRBD1. This CDR3 has 13 amino acids. CDR1 is SEHNR and CDR2 is FQNEAQ in the germline V gene (reference sequence). J was trimmed by 4 bases and V by 7 bases; bases with no gene match: 2.

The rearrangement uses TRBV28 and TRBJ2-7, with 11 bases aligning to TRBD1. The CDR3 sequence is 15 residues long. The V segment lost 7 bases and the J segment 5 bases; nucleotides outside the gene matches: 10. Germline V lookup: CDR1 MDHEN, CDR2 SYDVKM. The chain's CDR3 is CASNTPGQGGNEQYF. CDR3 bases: TGTGCCAGCAACACGCCGGGACAGGGGGGTAACGAGCAGTACTTC. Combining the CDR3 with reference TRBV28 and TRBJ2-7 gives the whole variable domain DVKVTQSSRYLVKRTGEKVFLECVQDMDHENMFWYRQDPGLGLRLIYFSYDVKMKEKGDIPEGYSVSREKKERFSLILESASTNQTSMYLCASNTPGQGGNEQYFGPGTRLTVT.

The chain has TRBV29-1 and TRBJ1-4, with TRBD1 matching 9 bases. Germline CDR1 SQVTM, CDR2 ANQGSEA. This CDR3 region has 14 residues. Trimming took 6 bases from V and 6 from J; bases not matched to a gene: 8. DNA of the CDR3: TGCAGCGTCTCAAGCGGGGACAGGGATGAAAAACTGTTTTTT. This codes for CSVSSGDRDEKLFF.

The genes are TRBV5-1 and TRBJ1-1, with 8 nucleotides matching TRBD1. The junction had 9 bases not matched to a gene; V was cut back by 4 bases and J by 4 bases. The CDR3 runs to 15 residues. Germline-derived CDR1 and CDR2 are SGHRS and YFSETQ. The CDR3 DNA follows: TGCGCCAGCAGCCCAGGGGGCTCGGTATTCACTGAAGCTTTCTTT. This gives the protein CASSPGGSVFTEAFF.

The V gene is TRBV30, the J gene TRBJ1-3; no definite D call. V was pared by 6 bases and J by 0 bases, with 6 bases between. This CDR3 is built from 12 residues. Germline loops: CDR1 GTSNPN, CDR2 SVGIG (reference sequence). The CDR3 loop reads CACRSSGNTIYF. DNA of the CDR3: TGTGCCTGCAGGAGCTCTGGAAACACCATATATTTT.

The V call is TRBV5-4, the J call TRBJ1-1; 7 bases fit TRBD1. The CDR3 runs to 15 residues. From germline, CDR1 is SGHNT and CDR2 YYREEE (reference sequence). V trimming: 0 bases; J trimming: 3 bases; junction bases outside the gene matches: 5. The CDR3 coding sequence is TGTGCCAGCAGCTTGGGCAGGGGGGGTTACACTGAAGCTTTCTTT. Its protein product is CASSLGRGGYTEAFF.

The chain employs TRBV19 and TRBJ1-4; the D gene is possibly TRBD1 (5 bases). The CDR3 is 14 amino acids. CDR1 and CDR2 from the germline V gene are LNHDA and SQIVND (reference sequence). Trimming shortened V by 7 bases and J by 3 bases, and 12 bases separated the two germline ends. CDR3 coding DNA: TGTGCCAGTACACTCCAGGGAGCTAATGAAAAACTGTTTTTT. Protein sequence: CASTLQGANEKLFF. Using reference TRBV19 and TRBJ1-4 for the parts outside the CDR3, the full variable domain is DGGITQSPKYLFRKEGQNVTLSCEQNLNHDAMYWYRQDPGQGLRLIYYSQIVNDFQKGDIAEGYSVSREKKESFPLTVTSAQKNPTAFYLCASTLQGANEKLFFGSGTQLSVL.

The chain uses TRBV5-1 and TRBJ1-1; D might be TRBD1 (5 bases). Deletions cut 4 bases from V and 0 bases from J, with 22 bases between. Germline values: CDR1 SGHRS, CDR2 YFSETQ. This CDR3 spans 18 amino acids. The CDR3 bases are TGCGCCAGCAGCGCCACGTCCTCAAACAGGCCCATGAACACTGAAGCTTTCTTT. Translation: CASSATSSNRPMNTEAFF.